The 10 T cell receptor beta chains listed next were all sequenced from one sample in a study of beta chain features in type 1 diabetes. For these receptors, no antigen is known. Regarding the study as a whole: Significant though moderate, a shortening of TCRB CDR3s appeared in all four CD4+ subsets of Type 1 diabetes patients.

Expressed TCRB transcripts were sequenced because the entire RNA isolate underwent reverse transcription. Measured with immunoSEQ multiplex PCR; TCRdb has only the in-frame clones, and not every one. Seen here are about 160,000 clones, 7.5% to 8.5% observed once, and the top ten hold under 0.55%. Sequencing used central memory CD4+ T cells from blood. The receptors originated from a man in his late teens or twenties with type 1 diabetes.

The sample holds a few counts of this clone. The gene calls are TRBV7-2 and TRBJ1-2; 9 bases are shared with TRBD1. Trimming took 5 bases from V and 5 from J; bases not matched to a gene: 9. Germline CDR1 and CDR2: SGHTA and FQGNSA. This CDR3 contains 15 residues. CDR3: CASSPEFGTGYGYTF. As DNA, the CDR3 is TGTGCCAGCAGCCCAGAGTTTGGGACAGGGTATGGCTACACCTTC.

This chain connects TRBV4-2 to TRBJ2-5; no definite D call. CDR1 and CDR2 from the germline V gene are LGHNA and YNFKEQ. This CDR3 comprises 12 residues. Between the trimmed V and J ends, which lost 5 bases and 4 bases, there was a span of 8 bases. DNA of the CDR3: TGTGCCAGCAGCTTGGCCAGAGAGACCCAGTACTTC. This gives the protein CASSLARETQYF.

This clone appeared a few times. V and J are TRBV4-2 and TRBJ2-5; D is unresolved. The CDR3 runs to 16 residues. The V end was cut by 0 bases, the J end by 2 bases, with 13 bases between. Germline assignment: CDR1 LGHNA and CDR2 YNFKEQ. The CDR3 protein is CASSQDLRGPQETQYF. CDR3 bases: TGTGCCAGCAGCCAAGATCTCCGAGGTCCTCAAGAGACCCAGTACTTC.

This clone was recorded at least ten times. The chain employs TRBV2 and TRBJ2-7, with 9 bases that match TRBD2. The CDR3 runs 13 residues. Germline V lookup: CDR1 SNHLY, CDR2 FYNNEI. The junction had 6 bases not matched to a gene; V was cut back by 6 bases and J by 6 bases. The CDR3 region has the DNA TGTGCCAGCAGGCGCGGGGGGGCGGGCGAGCAGTACTTC. Translating gives CASRRGGAGEQYF.

This sequence joins TRBV28 and TRBJ2-7, with 7 nucleotides matching TRBD1. CDR3 length: 15 residues. J lost 3 bases, V lost 6 bases, and 11 bases had no gene match. Germline V CDR1 and CDR2: MDHEN, SYDVKM. In DNA form, the CDR3 reads TGTGCCAGCAGCCTAATAGGCAGGGGGATCTACGAGCAGTACTTC. Translation: CASSLIGRGIYEQYF. The entire variable domain, with the rest obtained from reference TRBV28 and TRBJ2-7, is as follows: DVKVTQSSRYLVKRTGEKVFLECVQDMDHENMFWYRQDPGLGLRLIYFSYDVKMKEKGDIPEGYSVSREKKERFSLILESASTNQTSMYLCASSLIGRGIYEQYFGPGTRLTVT.

The V call is TRBV5-1, the J call TRBJ2-2; 7 positions agree with TRBD1. Trimming took 3 bases from V and 5 from J; bases not matched to a gene: 10. The length of the CDR3 is 16 residues. Germline V lookup: CDR1 SGHRS, CDR2 YFSETQ. CDR3 residues: CASSSTSGQMTGELFF. CDR3 sequence (DNA): TGCGCCAGCAGCTCGACCTCGGGACAGATGACCGGGGAGCTGTTTTTT.

The DNA of the CDR3 is TGTGCCAGCTCATCAACAGCAGGGGTCGGCTACACCTTC. Translation gives CASSSTAGVGYTF. This sequence joins TRBV18 and TRBJ1-2; D may be TRBD1 (6 bases). Germline V CDR1 and CDR2: KGHSH, LQKENI. The ends were cut back, 5 bases at V and 8 bases at J, with 15 bases in the middle. This CDR3 is built from 13 residues.

The rearrangement joins TRBV6-5 to TRBJ1-1, with 9 positions matching TRBD1. The germline gives CDR1 MNHEY, CDR2 SVGAGI. Unmatched junction bases numbered 8, after V lost 7 bases and J lost 5 bases. This CDR3 region has 14 residues. The CDR3 reads CASKFTGGETEAFF. Written as DNA, the CDR3 is TGTGCCAGCAAATTTACAGGGGGCGAGACTGAAGCTTTCTTT.

This clone was observed at least ten times. This sequence joins TRBV7-9 and TRBJ1-6; possible D gene TRBD1, 6 bases. Per germline, CDR1 SEHNR and CDR2 FQNEAQ (reference sequence). The CDR3 runs to 14 residues. V was pared by 7 bases and J by 7 bases, with 14 bases between. The CDR3 coding sequence is TGTGCCAGCACTGACAGGCGATGGAATTCACCCCTCCACTTT. It is translated as CASTDRRWNSPLHF.

The J gene is TRBJ1-1, the V gene TRBV14; 7 bases align to TRBD1. The germline V gene encodes CDR1 SGHDN and CDR2 FVKESK. The ends lost 5 bases at V and 2 bases at J; junction bases unmatched: 8. The CDR3 is 15 residues long. The CDR3 DNA is TGTGCCAGCAGCTATCGCACAGGGGTAAACACTGAAGCTTTCTTT. Translating it yields CASSYRTGVNTEAFF.